The text below deals with one T cell receptor (beta chain). Its antigen is unknown. Other nucleotide sequences in the sample specify the same CDR3. The CDR3 consists of 14 residues. V was cut by 8 bases and J by 0 bases, with 14 bases left in between. Germline loops: CDR1 SGHRS, CDR2 YFSETQ. The data derive from a study of cytomegalovirus exposure and HLA in healthy donors. The wider study: Previous work identified roughly 110 million unique TCR beta sequences from 150 million to 200 million T cells.

It was healthy bone marrow donors who served as donors. Findings and limits, study-wide: An Asian-associated ancestry cluster reportedly showed fewer N-insertions than the approximately 600-donor mean in a later analysis.

This PCR relied on a set of 60 Vbeta primers and 13 Jbeta primers. Assay: immunoSEQ multiplex PCR; the TCRdb copy retains only in-frame clones and omits some. The sample lists more than 90,000 clones, 81% occurring once. The TCR originated in a woman in her sixties or seventies in good health and CMV-seropositive. Sequencing was carried out using PBMCs. J is TRBJ1-2 and V is TRBV5-1, with a possible D match to TRBD1 (5 bases). In DNA form, the CDR3 reads TGCGCCAGTAGTGGAGACAGTTCTAACTATGGCTACACCTTC. This codes for CASSGDSSNYGYTF.